This T cell receptor (beta chain) was sequenced during a study of PD-1 blockade in classical Hodgkin lymphoma. Study-level points and caveats: Reports described newly diagnosed patients as having lower baseline TCR diversity than healthy donors. Newly diagnosed patients had diversity similar to the baseline diversity of complete responders. CD4+ TCR diversity climbed significantly by C4D1, unlike CD8+ TCR diversity.

Here immunoSEQ multiplex PCR was the method, and the copy in TCRdb shows in-frame clones only, minus some. The data contain 25,000 to 30,000 clones, over 75% of them singletons. Notes on this clone: Its antigen is unknown.

Time point denoted: cycle 4 day 1 (C4D1), after more than five weeks of nivolumab. Every patient relapsed after autologous stem cell transplantation, and brentuximab vedotin exposure varied. This CDR3 has 16 amino acids. Germline values: CDR1 LNHNV, CDR2 YYDKDF (reference sequence). Trimming cost V 0 bases and J 0 bases, with 11 bases left between them. This clonotype was obtained from a human donor with classical Hodgkin lymphoma. The source was peripheral blood mononuclear cells (PBMCs), collected before the fourth cycle of nivolumab. The chain joins TRBV15 to TRBJ1-2; weak D call: TRBD1 (6 bases). CDR3 region: CATSREKGQSNYGYTF. The DNA for the CDR3 is TGTGCCACCAGCAGAGAGAAAGGACAGTCTAACTATGGCTACACCTTC.